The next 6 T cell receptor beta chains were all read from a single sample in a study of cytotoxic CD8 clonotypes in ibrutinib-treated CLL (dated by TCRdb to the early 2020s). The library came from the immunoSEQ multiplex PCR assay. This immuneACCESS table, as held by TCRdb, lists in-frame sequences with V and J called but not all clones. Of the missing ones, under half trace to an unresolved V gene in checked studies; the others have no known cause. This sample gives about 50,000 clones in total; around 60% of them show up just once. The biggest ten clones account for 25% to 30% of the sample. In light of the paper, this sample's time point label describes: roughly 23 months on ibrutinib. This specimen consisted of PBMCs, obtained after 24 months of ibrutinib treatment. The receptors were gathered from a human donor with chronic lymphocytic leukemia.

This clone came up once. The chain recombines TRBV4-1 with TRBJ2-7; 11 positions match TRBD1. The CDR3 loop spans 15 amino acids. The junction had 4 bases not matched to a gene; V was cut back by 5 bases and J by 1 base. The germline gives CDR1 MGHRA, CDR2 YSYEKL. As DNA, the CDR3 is TGCGCCAGCAGCTCCGGACAGGGGGCATCCTACGAGCAGTACTTC. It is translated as CASSSGQGASYEQYF.

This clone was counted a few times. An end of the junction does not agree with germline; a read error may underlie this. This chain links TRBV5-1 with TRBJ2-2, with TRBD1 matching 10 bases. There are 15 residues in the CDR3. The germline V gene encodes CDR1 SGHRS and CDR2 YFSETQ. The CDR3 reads CASTLTGGYTGELFF. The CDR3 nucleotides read TGCGCCAGCACCTTGACAGGGGGCTACACCGGGGAGCTGTTTTTT.

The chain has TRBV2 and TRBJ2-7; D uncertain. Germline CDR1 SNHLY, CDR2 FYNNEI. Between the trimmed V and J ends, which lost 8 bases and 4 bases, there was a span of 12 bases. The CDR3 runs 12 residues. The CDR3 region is CASLGRQYEQYF. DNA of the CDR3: TGTGCCAGCCTCGGCAGACAATACGAGCAGTACTTC.

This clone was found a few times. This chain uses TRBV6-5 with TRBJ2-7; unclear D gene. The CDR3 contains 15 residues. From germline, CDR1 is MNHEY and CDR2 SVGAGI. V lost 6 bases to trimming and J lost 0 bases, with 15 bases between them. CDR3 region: CASRLASISSYEQYF. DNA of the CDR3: TGTGCCAGCAGATTGGCATCTATTAGCTCCTACGAGCAGTACTTC.

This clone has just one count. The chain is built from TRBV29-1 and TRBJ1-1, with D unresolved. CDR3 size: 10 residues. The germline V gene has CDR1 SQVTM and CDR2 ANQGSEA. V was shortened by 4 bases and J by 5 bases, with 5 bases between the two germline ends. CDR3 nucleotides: TGCAGCGTTGTTGTAACTGAAGCTTTCTTT. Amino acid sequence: CSVVVTEAFF.

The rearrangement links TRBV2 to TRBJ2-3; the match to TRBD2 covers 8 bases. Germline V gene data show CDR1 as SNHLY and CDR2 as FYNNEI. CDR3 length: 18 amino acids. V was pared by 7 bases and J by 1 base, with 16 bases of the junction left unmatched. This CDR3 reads CASTLSQGLGGGTDTQYF. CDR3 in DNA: TGTGCCAGCACCCTTAGTCAGGGACTAGGGGGGGGCACAGATACGCAGTATTTT.